There are a few counts of the clone carrying this T cell receptor (beta chain). What it recognizes is unknown. The record originates from a study of OX40 agonist ivuxolimab in advanced cancers. About the research overall: All patients had ivuxolimab intravenously every 2 weeks at 0.01 to 10 mg/kg. Of mixed ages from about 23 to 90 and averaging around 60 years, the group was roughly 83% male. Partial responses were observed in three patients, of whom one had hepatocellular carcinoma and two had cutaneous melanoma.

Findings of the study overall: CD8+ T cells averaged more expanded clones than CD4+.

Repertoires were generated with immunoSEQ multiplex PCR, while TCRdb's copy carries only in-frame clones and drops some. This table holds some 35,000 clones, roughly 85% found once. Germline loops: CDR1 SGHAT, CDR2 FQNNGV. The CDR3 length is 13 residues. Trimming removed 5 bases at V and 3 bases at J, with 11 bases between. This receptor was taken from an adult with an advanced solid tumor such as melanoma, head and neck, liver or kidney cancer. The genes are TRBV11-2 and TRBJ2-7, with a tentative D call TRBD2 (6 bases). The material sequenced was CD4+ or CD8+ T cells sorted from blood, taken in a trial of the OX40 agonist ivuxolimab. CDR3 coding DNA: TGTGCCAGCAGCATCGGGACTGGCTACGAGCAGTACTTC. Its protein is CASSIGTGYEQYF.